What follows are 28 T cell receptor beta chains derived from one specimen sequenced in a study of CD8 T cells in ankylosing spondylitis (dated by TCRdb to about 2017). The library was produced with 5' RACE. The reads were generated on an Illumina HiSeq 2500. TCRdb's own reprocessing of the public reads used fastp at Q25 and MiXCR and kept productive beta chains. CDR3 protein sequences are deduplicated, and each keeps its most common genes and DNA. The sample includes some 130,000 distinct CDR3 sequences, with about an eighth observed a single time. The biggest ten clones account for about 4% of the sample. The specimen sequenced was blood, either unsorted or a sorted T cell fraction (not recorded which). The receptors were gathered from a female donor with ankylosing spondylitis or in good health (not recorded which).

This sequence joins TRBV20-1 and TRBJ2-1; 7 bases line up with TRBD2. CDR1 and CDR2 from the germline V gene are DFQATT and SNEGSKA (reference sequence). The J segment lost 10 bases and the V segment lost 3 bases, leaving 9 bases of the junction unmatched. The CDR3 contains 13 residues. Written as DNA, the CDR3 is TGCAGTGCTAGCCCTAGCGGTGTTGGGGAGCAGTTCTTC. Its translation is CSASPSGVGEQFF.

This clonotype was found many times. J is TRBJ2-1 and V is TRBV6-1; the match to TRBD2 covers 10 bases. Germline assignment: CDR1 MNHNS and CDR2 SASEGT. V was clipped by 5 bases and J by 7 bases; unmatched bases: 5. The CDR3 covers 14 residues. CDR3 sequence: CASSSGRVVNEQFF. DNA for the CDR3: TGTGCCAGCAGTAGCGGGAGGGTGGTAAATGAGCAGTTCTTC.

This clonotype was counted ten times or more. V and J are TRBV7-9 and TRBJ1-5; the D is unclear. Trimming stripped 1 base from V and 4 bases from J, with 11 bases between. Germline lookup yields CDR1 SEHNR and CDR2 FQNEAQ (reference sequence). This CDR3 has 15 residues. CDR3: CASSLDGVKNQPQHF. The CDR3 nucleotides read TGTGCCAGCAGCTTAGATGGGGTTAAAAATCAGCCCCAGCATTTT.

This clonotype has only a few counts. This sequence joins TRBV20-1 and TRBJ2-7; perhaps D is TRBD1 or TRBD2 (6 bases each). Germline CDR1 and CDR2: DFQATT and SNEGSKA (reference sequence). This CDR3 spans 13 amino acids. Trimming removed 1 base at V and 5 bases at J, with 12 bases between. The CDR3, as DNA: TGCAGTGCTAGAGTTGTCGGGGGCGACGAGCAGTACTTC. Protein: CSARVVGGDEQYF.

This clonotype was counted ten times or more. The chain employs TRBV3-1 and TRBJ1-6; TRBD1 might be the D (5 bases). V was pared by 5 bases and J by 5 bases, with 10 bases between. The length of the CDR3 is 14 residues. Looked up from germline, CDR1 is LGHDT and CDR2 is YNNKEL (reference sequence). The CDR3 bases are TGTGCCAGCAGCACCGGGACGGATAATTCACCCCTCCACTTT. Translated: CASSTGTDNSPLHF.

This clonotype was counted ten times or more. The chain carries TRBV12-3 or TRBV12-4 and TRBJ2-1, with 10 nucleotides matching TRBD2. The CDR3 sequence is 16 residues long. J gave up 6 bases and V 5 bases, and 10 bases lay outside the gene matches. The CDR3: CASSPSPSGGFNEQFF. The CDR3 DNA reads as TGTGCCAGCAGTCCGAGCCCTAGCGGGGGCTTCAATGAGCAGTTCTTC.

This clonotype showed up many times. This chain connects TRBV20-1 to TRBJ2-3, with D possibly called TRBD1 or TRBD2 (5 bases each). Trimming left V 5 bases short and J 2 bases short, with 14 bases between. The CDR3 contains 14 residues. Germline lookup yields CDR1 DFQATT and CDR2 SNEGSKA (reference sequence). CDR3 coding DNA: TGCAGTGCTGCCGGGACCAGACACACAGATACGCAGTATTTT. Amino acid sequence: CSAAGTRHTDTQYF.

This clonotype was picked up many times. This rearrangement joins TRBV12-3 or TRBV12-4 to TRBJ1-2; D call uncertain. This CDR3 is built from 14 residues. Trimming took off 6 bases at V and 4 bases at J, with 15 bases between the two ends. CDR3 in amino acids: CASRARPSIYGYTF. For the CDR3, the DNA is TGTGCCAGCAGGGCCAGACCTTCCATCTATGGCTACACCTTC.

This clonotype has at least ten counts. J is TRBJ1-2 and V is TRBV2; 9 bases are a match to TRBD1. Germline values: CDR1 SNHLY, CDR2 FYNNEI. CDR3 size: 15 residues. Germline trimming cut 6 bases from V and 8 bases from J; bases unmatched to any gene: 13. This CDR3 reads CASSPGVTGGEGYTF. In DNA, the CDR3 is TGTGCCAGCAGCCCAGGGGTTACAGGGGGCGAAGGCTACACCTTC.

The gene calls are TRBV5-4 and TRBJ2-1; TRBD2 matches 7 bases. The V and J ends lost 0 bases and 4 bases, in that order; junction bases with no gene match: 7. Germline lookup yields CDR1 SGHNT and CDR2 YYREEE (reference sequence). The CDR3 totals 16 residues. This CDR3 is CASSLVRLADYNEQFF. The CDR3 region has the DNA TGTGCCAGCAGCTTGGTGAGGCTAGCGGATTACAATGAGCAGTTCTTC.

This clonotype was observed many times. This chain joins TRBV5-6 and TRBJ2-4; D not resolved. From germline, CDR1 is SGHDT and CDR2 YYEEEE. The ends were cut back, 2 bases at V and 1 base at J, with 22 bases in the middle. This CDR3 spans 19 amino acids. The CDR3 DNA sequence: TGTGCCAGCAGCTTCCGTGTGTCACAAAGGTATGAGGCCAAAAACATTCAGTACTTC. As protein: CASSFRVSQRYEAKNIQYF. The variable domain in full, completed from reference TRBV5-6 and TRBJ2-4, reads DAGVTQSPTHLIKTRGQQVTLRCSPKSGHDTVSWYQQALGQGPQFIFQYYEEEERQRGNFPDRFSGHQFPNYSSELNVNALLLGDSALYLCASSFRVSQRYEAKNIQYFGAGTRLSVL.

At least ten counts were recorded for this clonotype. DNA of the CDR3: TGCAGCGTCGCCGACATCAGCTATAATTCACCCCTCCACTTT. Amino acid sequence: CSVADISYNSPLHF. The V call is TRBV29-1, the J call TRBJ1-6, with D uncertain. Looked up from germline, CDR1 is SQVTM and CDR2 is ANQGSEA. CDR3 length: 14 residues. The V end lost 6 bases, the J end lost 3 bases, and 12 bases lay between the germline ends.

This clonotype was counted between two and nine times. V gene TRBV5-1 combines with J gene TRBJ2-7; D may match TRBD1 or TRBD2 (6 bases each). Per germline, CDR1 SGHRS and CDR2 YFSETQ. CDR3 size: 16 residues. The germline V and J ends were trimmed by 0 bases and 3 bases, with 16 bases remaining between them. The CDR3: CASSLVGGRSFYEQYF. CDR3 nucleotide sequence: TGCGCCAGCAGCTTGGTAGGGGGGCGATCGTTCTACGAGCAGTACTTC.

This clonotype appeared a few times. DNA for the CDR3: TGTGCCAGCTCACCGGGACTAGCGGAGGGCGAGCAGTACTTC. Amino acid sequence: CASSPGLAEGEQYF. The chain joins TRBV18 to TRBJ2-7; TRBD2 matches 11 bases. The CDR3 runs to 14 residues. V trimming: 3 bases; J trimming: 6 bases; junction bases outside the gene matches: 4. CDR1 and CDR2 from the germline V gene are KGHSH and LQKENI.

This clonotype was seen ten or more times. CDR3 loop: CTAKLSVPGELFF. As DNA, the CDR3 is TGCACCGCAAAATTGTCGGTACCCGGGGAGCTGTTTTTT. The chain is built from TRBV29-1 and TRBJ2-2; no clear D gene. The V gene's germline CDR1 is SQVTM and CDR2 ANQGSEA. The CDR3 runs 13 residues.

In this sample, this clonotype turned up a few times. The chain carries TRBV3-1 and TRBJ2-1, with D perhaps TRBD2 (5 bases). Germline values: CDR1 LGHDT, CDR2 YNNKEL (reference sequence). CDR3 size: 15 residues. The ends were cut back, 4 bases at V and 1 base at J, with 11 bases in the middle. The CDR3 sequence: CASSPSDYSYNEQFF. The CDR3 DNA follows: TGTGCCAGCAGCCCCTCAGACTATTCCTACAATGAGCAGTTCTTC.

This clonotype was recorded at least ten times. The chain couples TRBV20-1 to TRBJ2-7; 9 bases are a match to TRBD2. The CDR3 runs 12 residues. V lost 6 bases to trimming and J lost 4 bases; unmatched junction nucleotides: 4. Per germline, CDR1 DFQATT and CDR2 SNEGSKA (reference sequence). The chain's CDR3 is CSAGTSWYEQYF. In DNA, the CDR3 is TGCAGTGCCGGGACTAGCTGGTACGAGCAGTACTTC.

This clonotype was seen at least ten times. The chain joins TRBV18 to TRBJ2-1, with D tentatively TRBD2 (6 bases). This CDR3 is 13 amino acids long. Germline V gene data show CDR1 as KGHSH and CDR2 as LQKENI. Trimming cost V 4 bases and J 5 bases, with 9 bases left between them. CDR3 residues: CASSRGVNNEQFF. CDR3 nucleotide sequence: TGTGCCAGCTCACGCGGGGTCAACAATGAGCAGTTCTTC.

This clonotype was picked up many times. V is TRBV5-1 and J is TRBJ2-3, with D possibly TRBD1 on 5 matching bases. Germline CDR1 SGHRS, CDR2 YFSETQ. The CDR3 totals 14 residues. The V end was cut by 4 bases, the J end by 4 bases, with 13 bases between. The CDR3 here is CASSKQGLSDTQYF. For the CDR3, the DNA is TGCGCCAGCAGCAAGCAGGGTTTGTCAGATACGCAGTATTTT.

In its sample, this clonotype was seen many times. The chain carries TRBV28 and TRBJ1-5, with unresolved D. Trimming shortened V by 6 bases and J by 5 bases, and 17 bases separated the two germline ends. The CDR3 is 15 amino acids. Looked up from germline, CDR1 is MDHEN and CDR2 is SYDVKM. The CDR3 DNA sequence: TGTGCCAGCAGCCCTCATCCCGGGCCCCATCAGCCCCAGCATTTT. This codes for CASSPHPGPHQPQHF.

This clonotype has a count of ten or more. The chain links TRBV10-3 to TRBJ2-2; D uncertain. The V and J ends lost 2 bases and 5 bases respectively, with 3 bases between them. There are 12 residues in the CDR3. The germline CDR1 and CDR2 sequences are ENHRY and SYGVKD. The CDR3 nucleotides are TGTGCCATCAGTGAGGAAACCGGGGAGCTGTTTTTT. Amino acids: CAISEETGELFF.

This clonotype has a count of ten or more. The chain combines TRBV20-1 with TRBJ1-6; D not resolved. The germline gives CDR1 DFQATT, CDR2 SNEGSKA (reference sequence). This CDR3 is built from 15 residues. V was trimmed by 0 bases and J by 5 bases, leaving 11 bases between them. CDR3 nucleotide sequence: TGCAGTGCTAGAGAGTTCGCCCACGATAATTCACCCCTCCACTTT. Amino acids: CSAREFAHDNSPLHF.

This clonotype was counted at least ten times. The gene calls are TRBV29-1 and TRBJ2-7; possibly TRBD1 for D (6 bases). This CDR3 region has 12 residues. The germline gives CDR1 SQVTM, CDR2 ANQGSEA. Trimming took off 3 bases at V and 0 bases at J, with 6 bases between the two ends. The CDR3 DNA follows: TGCAGCGTTGAGGACAGCTCCTACGAGCAGTACTTC. It translates to CSVEDSSYEQYF.

This clonotype was found once. It may be a read error: a sequence one base away is much more abundant. This sequence joins TRBV5-4 and TRBJ2-2; the D gene is possibly TRBD2 (5 bases). This CDR3 region has 13 residues. Per the germline V gene, CDR1 is SGHNT and CDR2 is YYREEE (reference sequence). The chain's CDR3 is CASSFDNTGKLFF. In DNA form, the CDR3 reads TGTGCCAGCAGCTTCGACAACACCGGGAAGCTGTTTTTT.

This clonotype was seen at least ten times. The chain is built from TRBV4-2 and TRBJ1-4, with 7 bases that match TRBD1. CDR1 is LGHNA and CDR2 is YNFKEQ in the germline V gene. V gave up 1 base and J gave up 7 bases; unmatched junction bases: 6. CDR3 length equals 15 residues. The CDR3 reads CASSQVNQGGEKLFF. CDR3 sequence (DNA): TGTGCCAGCAGCCAAGTCAATCAGGGGGGTGAAAAACTGTTTTTT.

This chain links TRBV12-3 or TRBV12-4 with TRBJ2-5; maybe TRBD2 (6 bases). The CDR3 spans 13 residues. V lost 7 bases, J lost 5 bases, and 14 bases lay in between. Written as DNA, the CDR3 is TGTGCCAGCAACTTCGGAGGGGCGGAGACCCAGTACTTC. This gives the protein CASNFGGAETQYF.

This clonotype was recorded at least ten times. J is TRBJ1-2 and V is TRBV7-8; D possibly corresponds to TRBD1 (6 bases). CDR3 size: 14 residues. CDR1 is SGHVS, CDR2 FQNEAQ, per germline. Trimming took 5 bases from V and 2 from J, leaving 12 bases between them. The CDR3 sequence is CASSLRDKNYGYTF. The CDR3 bases are TGTGCCAGCAGCCTACGGGACAAGAACTATGGCTACACCTTC.

This clonotype occurred many times. This chain links TRBV28 with TRBJ1-5; weak D call: TRBD1 (6 bases). The CDR3 sequence is 14 residues long. Trimming left V 3 bases short and J 4 bases short, with 10 bases between. Germline values: CDR1 MDHEN, CDR2 SYDVKM. The CDR3 DNA sequence: TGTGCCAGCAGTTTCAACAGGGCTAATCAGCCCCAGCATTTT. This gives the protein CASSFNRANQPQHF.